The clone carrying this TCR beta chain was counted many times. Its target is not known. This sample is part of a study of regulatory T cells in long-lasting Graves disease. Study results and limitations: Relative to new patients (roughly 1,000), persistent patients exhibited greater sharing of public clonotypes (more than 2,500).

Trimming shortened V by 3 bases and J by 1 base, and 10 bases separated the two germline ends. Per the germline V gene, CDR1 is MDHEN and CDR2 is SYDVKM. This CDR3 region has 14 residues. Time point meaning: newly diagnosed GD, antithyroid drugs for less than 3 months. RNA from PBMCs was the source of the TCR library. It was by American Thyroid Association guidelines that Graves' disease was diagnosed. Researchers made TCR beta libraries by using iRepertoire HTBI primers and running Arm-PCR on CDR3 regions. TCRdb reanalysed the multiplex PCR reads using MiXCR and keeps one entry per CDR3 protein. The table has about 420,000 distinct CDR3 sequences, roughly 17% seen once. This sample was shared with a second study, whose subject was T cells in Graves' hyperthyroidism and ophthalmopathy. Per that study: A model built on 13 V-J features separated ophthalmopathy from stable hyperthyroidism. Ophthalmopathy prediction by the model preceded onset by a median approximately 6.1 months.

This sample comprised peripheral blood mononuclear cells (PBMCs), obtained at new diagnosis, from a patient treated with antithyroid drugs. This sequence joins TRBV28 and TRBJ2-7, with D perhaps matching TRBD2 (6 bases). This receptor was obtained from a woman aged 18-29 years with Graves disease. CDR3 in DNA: TGTGCCAGCAGTTTTCCTAGCGAATCCTACGAGCAGTACTTC. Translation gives CASSFPSESYEQYF.